This TCR beta chain was sequenced in a study of Ad26.COV2.S vaccination and SARS-CoV-2 variants. The length of the CDR3 is 16 residues. Germline-derived CDR1 and CDR2 are MDHEN and SYDVKM. V was trimmed by 5 bases and J by 3 bases, leaving 17 bases between them. The protocol was immunoSEQ multiplex PCR, while the TCRdb copy is restricted to in-frame clones and leaves out a portion. Of about 350,000 clones in the sample, 70% to 90% were seen once. Treatment noted: approximately 18 received Ad26.COV2.S at low or high dose, single or two shots; 5 received placebo; per-sample allocation not given. The samples were gathered on day 63 after the first injection of vaccine or placebo. This Boston cohort included adults aged 18-55 years. Concerning this clone itself: As yet, its antigen is unknown.

Study-level results: Total responses of T cells may have been underestimated by the analyses of TCR breadth and depth. Post-vaccination spike-specific CD8+ and CD4+ T cell responses reportedly had substantial breadth.

This rearrangement joins TRBV28 to TRBJ2-1; possibly TRBD1 for D (6 bases). The receptor comes from a person between 18 and 60 years old who received the Ad26.COV2.S COVID-19 vaccine or a placebo. Sample: peripheral blood, taken in a trial of Ad26.COV2.S vaccine versus placebo. The chain's CDR3 is CASSTRRGSGYNEQFF. The CDR3 DNA sequence: TGTGCCAGCAGTACACGCAGGGGTAGTGGCTACAATGAGCAGTTCTTC.